The 8 T cell receptor beta chains below were found in one sample sequenced in a study of cytomegalovirus exposure and HLA in healthy donors. Some clones are missing from TCRdb's copy, which holds only in-frame ones; the method was immunoSEQ multiplex PCR. The sample holds about 140,000 clones, roughly 89% seen once. Sequencing used PBMCs. All receptors derive from a man between 18 and 35 years old in good health and CMV-seropositive.

The chain links TRBV6-5 to TRBJ2-1, with TRBD2 identical over 9 bases. Losses at the gene ends were 2 bases for V and 5 bases for J; bases not matched to a gene: 4. The CDR3 has 15 residues. Per the germline V gene, CDR1 is MNHEY and CDR2 is SVGAGI. The CDR3 DNA reads TGTGCCAGCAGTTACGACGCGGGGGGGAACAATGAGCAGTTCTTC. Translation: CASSYDAGGNNEQFF.

The chain carries TRBV7-8 and TRBJ1-6; 11 bases fit TRBD1. Germline V gene sequence: CDR1 SGHVS, CDR2 FQNEAQ. The V gene end was trimmed by 5 bases and the J gene end by 5 bases; junction bases not matched to a gene: 5. There are 16 residues in the CDR3. The CDR3 region is CASSTRDRGNNSPLHF. The CDR3 DNA follows: TGTGCCAGCAGCACCCGGGACAGGGGGAATAATTCACCCCTCCACTTT.

The DNA of the CDR3 is TGTGCCAGCAGCTTAGAGGGGACAGGGAACACCGGGGAGCTGTTTTTT. Translation: CASSLEGTGNTGELFF. This sequence joins TRBV7-7 and TRBJ2-2; 8 bases are a match to TRBD1. The germline V gene encodes CDR1 SSHAT and CDR2 FNYEAQ (reference sequence). The CDR3 consists of 16 residues. Trimming removed 1 base from V and 1 base from J; junction bases left unmatched: 2.

The chain joins TRBV19 to TRBJ2-1; 9 bases align to TRBD1. The CDR3 totals 15 residues. Trimming cost V 7 bases and J 0 bases; bases outside gene matches: 4. Germline CDR1 and CDR2: LNHDA and SQIVND (reference sequence). CDR3 sequence reads: CASKQGAPSYNEQFF. As DNA, the CDR3 is TGTGCCAGTAAACAGGGGGCTCCCTCCTACAATGAGCAGTTCTTC.

The chain couples TRBV2 to TRBJ2-6; weak D call: TRBD1 (6 bases). The germline gives CDR1 SNHLY, CDR2 FYNNEI. This CDR3 has 15 amino acids. V lost 6 bases to trimming and J lost 3 bases, with 12 bases between them. The CDR3 reads CASRVDRYGANVLTF. CDR3 nucleotides: TGTGCCAGCAGGGTGGACAGATATGGGGCCAACGTCCTGACTTTC.

The chain is built from TRBV7-6 and TRBJ1-5; D uncertain. The germline V and J ends were trimmed by 1 base and 7 bases, with 8 bases remaining between them. This CDR3 is 13 amino acids long. The germline V gene has CDR1 SGHVS and CDR2 FNYEAQ. For the CDR3, the DNA is TGTGCCAGCAGCTTAGGGTTCGGGCAGCCCCAGCATTTT. Protein: CASSLGFGQPQHF. Looking up the rest from reference TRBV7-6 and TRBJ1-5 gives the full variable domain: GAGVSQSPRYKVTKRGQDVALRCDPISGHVSLYWYRQALGQGPEFLTYFNYEAQQDKSGLPNDRFSAERPEGSISTLTIQRTEQRDSAMYRCASSLGFGQPQHFGDGTRLSIL.

The chain has TRBV14 and TRBJ1-1; TRBD1 matches at 8 bases. The CDR3 has 14 residues. CDR1 and CDR2 from the germline V gene are SGHDN and FVKESK. With V trimmed by 4 bases and J by 5 bases, 6 bases remained unmatched. The CDR3 bases are TGTGCCAGCAGCCTGGACAGGGCAAAAACTGAAGCTTTCTTT. This translates into CASSLDRAKTEAFF.

The chain uses TRBV5-4 and TRBJ2-3, with TRBD2 identical over 8 bases. Unmatched junction bases numbered 13, after V lost 6 bases and J lost 1 base. CDR3 length: 17 amino acids. Germline V gene sequence: CDR1 SGHNT, CDR2 YYREEE (reference sequence). The CDR3 loop is CASTSASGHPGTDTQYF. CDR3 in DNA: TGTGCCAGCACCTCGGCTAGCGGGCATCCTGGCACAGATACGCAGTATTTT. Full variable domain (remainder filled in from reference TRBV5-4 and TRBJ2-3): ETGVTQSPTHLIKTRGQQVTLRCSSQSGHNTVSWYQQALGQGPQFIFQYYREEENGRGNFPPRFSGLQFPNYSSELNVNALELDDSALYLCASTSASGHPGTDTQYFGPGTRLTVL.